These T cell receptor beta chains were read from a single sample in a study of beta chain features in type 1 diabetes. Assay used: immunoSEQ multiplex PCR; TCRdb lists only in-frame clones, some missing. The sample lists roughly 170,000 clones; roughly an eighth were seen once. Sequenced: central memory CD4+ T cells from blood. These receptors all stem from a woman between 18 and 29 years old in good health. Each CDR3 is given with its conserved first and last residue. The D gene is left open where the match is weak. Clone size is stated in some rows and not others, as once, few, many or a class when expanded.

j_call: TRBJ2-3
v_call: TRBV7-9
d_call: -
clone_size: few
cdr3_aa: CASSPPGDTQYF
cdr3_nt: TGTGCCAGCAGCCCACCGGGAGATACGCAGTATTTT

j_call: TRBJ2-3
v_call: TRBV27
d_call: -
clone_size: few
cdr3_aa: CASSWRDLSTDTQYF
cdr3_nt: TGTGCCAGCAGCTGGAGGGACCTTAGCACAGATACGCAGTATTTT

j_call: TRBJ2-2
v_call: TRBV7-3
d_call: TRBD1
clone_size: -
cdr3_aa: CASSRSTGAAAGGELFF
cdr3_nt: TGTGCCAGCAGCCGATCCACAGGGGCCGCCGCGGGCGGGGAGCTGTTTTTT

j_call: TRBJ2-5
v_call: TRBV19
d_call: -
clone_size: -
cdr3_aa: CASSIDLSEDPFEETQYF
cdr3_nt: TGTGCCAGTAGTATAGATCTATCGGAGGATCCGTTCGAAGAGACCCAGTACTTC

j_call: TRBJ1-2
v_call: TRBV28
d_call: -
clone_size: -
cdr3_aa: CASSFAGAGGYTF
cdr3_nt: TGTGCCAGCAGTTTCGCAGGGGCGGGTGGCTACACCTTC

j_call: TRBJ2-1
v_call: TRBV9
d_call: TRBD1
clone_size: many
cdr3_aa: CASSVGPGTAHEQFF
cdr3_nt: TGTGCCAGCAGCGTCGGACCCGGGACAGCCCATGAGCAGTTCTTC

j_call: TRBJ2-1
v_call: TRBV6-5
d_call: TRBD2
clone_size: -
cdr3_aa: CASTGLAGRGEQFF
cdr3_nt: TGTGCCAGCACTGGACTAGCGGGACGGGGTGAGCAGTTCTTC

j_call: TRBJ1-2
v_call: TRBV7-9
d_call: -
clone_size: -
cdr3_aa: CASSPEAAREQYGYTF
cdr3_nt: TGTGCCAGCAGCCCTGAGGCCGCCAGAGAGCAGTATGGCTACACCTTC

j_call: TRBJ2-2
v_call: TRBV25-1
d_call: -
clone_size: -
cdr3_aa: CASSDPAGELFF
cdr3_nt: TGTGCCAGCAGTGATCCGGCCGGGGAGCTGTTTTTT

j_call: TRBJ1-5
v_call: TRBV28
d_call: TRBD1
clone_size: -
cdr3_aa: CASSPGGRDSNQPQHF
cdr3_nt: TGTGCCAGCAGCCCAGGGGGCCGGGACAGCAATCAGCCCCAGCATTTT

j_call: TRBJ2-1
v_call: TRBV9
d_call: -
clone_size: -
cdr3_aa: CASSVGVATYNEQFF
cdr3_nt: TGTGCCAGCAGCGTAGGGGTAGCGACGTACAATGAGCAGTTCTTC

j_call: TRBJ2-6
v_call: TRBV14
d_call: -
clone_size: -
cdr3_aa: CASGFSGANVLTF
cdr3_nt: TGTGCCAGCGGCTTCTCTGGGGCCAACGTCCTGACTTTC

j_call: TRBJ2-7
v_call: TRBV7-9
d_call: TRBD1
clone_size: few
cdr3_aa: CASNLDQGDHEQYF
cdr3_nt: TGTGCCAGCAATTTGGACCAGGGGGATCACGAGCAGTACTTC

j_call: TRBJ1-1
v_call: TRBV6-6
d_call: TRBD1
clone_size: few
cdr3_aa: CASSRRGVNTEAFF
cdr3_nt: TGTGCCAGCAGCCGCAGGGGGGTGAACACTGAAGCTTTCTTT

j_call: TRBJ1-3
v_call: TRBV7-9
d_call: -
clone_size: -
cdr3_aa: CASRDNSGNTIYF
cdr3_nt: TGTGCCAGCAGAGACAACTCTGGAAACACCATATATTTT

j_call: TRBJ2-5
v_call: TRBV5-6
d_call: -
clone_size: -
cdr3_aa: CASSWGQMGETQYF
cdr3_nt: TGTGCCAGCAGCTGGGGACAAATGGGGGAGACCCAGTACTTC

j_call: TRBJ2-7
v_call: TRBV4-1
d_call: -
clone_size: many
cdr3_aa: CASSQDLRAGHSYEQYF
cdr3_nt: TGCGCCAGCAGCCAAGATCTACGGGCAGGGCACTCCTACGAGCAGTACTTC

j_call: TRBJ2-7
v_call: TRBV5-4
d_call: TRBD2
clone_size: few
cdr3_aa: CASRRSGGSSYEQYF
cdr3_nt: TGTGCCAGCAGGCGGAGCGGGGGAAGCTCCTACGAGCAGTACTTC

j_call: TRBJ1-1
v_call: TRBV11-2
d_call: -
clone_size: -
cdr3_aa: CASSTAEDTEAFF
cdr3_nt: TGTGCCAGCAGCACCGCGGAGGACACTGAAGCTTTCTTT

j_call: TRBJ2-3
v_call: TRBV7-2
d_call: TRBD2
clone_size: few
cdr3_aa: CASSTSGLAGSDTQYF
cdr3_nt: TGTGCCAGCAGCACTTCCGGGCTAGCGGGATCAGATACGCAGTATTTT

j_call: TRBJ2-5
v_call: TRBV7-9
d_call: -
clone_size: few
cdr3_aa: CASSRGRGQETQYF
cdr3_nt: TGTGCCAGCAGCAGAGGCAGGGGTCAAGAGACCCAGTACTTC

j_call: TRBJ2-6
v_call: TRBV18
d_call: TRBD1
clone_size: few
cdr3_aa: CASSPIPTGAGANVLTF
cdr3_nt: TGTGCCAGCTCACCGATACCGACAGGGGCTGGGGCCAACGTCCTGACTTTC

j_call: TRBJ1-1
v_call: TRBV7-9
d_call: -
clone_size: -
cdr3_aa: CASSPRQNTEAFF
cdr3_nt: TGTGCCAGCAGCCCAAGACAGAACACTGAAGCTTTCTTT

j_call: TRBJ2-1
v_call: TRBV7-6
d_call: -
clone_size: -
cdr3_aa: CASSLVGRANEQFF
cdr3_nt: TGTGCCAGCAGCTTAGTGGGCAGGGCGAATGAGCAGTTCTTC

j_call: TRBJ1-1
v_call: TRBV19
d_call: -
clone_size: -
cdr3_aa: CASSSVGNTEAFF
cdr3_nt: TGTGCCAGTAGTTCGGTTGGGAACACTGAAGCTTTCTTT

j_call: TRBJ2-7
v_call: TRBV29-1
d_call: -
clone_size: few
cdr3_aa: CSVGKGGDEQYF
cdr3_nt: TGCAGCGTTGGCAAAGGGGGAGACGAGCAGTACTTC

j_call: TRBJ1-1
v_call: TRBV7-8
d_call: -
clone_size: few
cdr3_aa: CASSLAWYKNTEAFF
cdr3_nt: TGTGCCAGCAGCTTAGCCTGGTACAAGAACACTGAAGCTTTCTTT

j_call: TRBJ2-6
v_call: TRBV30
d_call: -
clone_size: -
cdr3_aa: CASTGSGANVLTF
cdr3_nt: TGTGCCAGCACAGGGTCTGGGGCCAACGTCCTGACTTTC

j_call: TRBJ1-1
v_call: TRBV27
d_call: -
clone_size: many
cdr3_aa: CASKAEGMNTEAFF
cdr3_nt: TGTGCCAGCAAAGCGGAGGGAATGAACACTGAAGCTTTCTTT

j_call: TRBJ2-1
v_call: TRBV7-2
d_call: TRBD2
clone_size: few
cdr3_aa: CASSSRPGLAGHNEQFF
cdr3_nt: TGTGCCAGCAGCTCTCGGCCGGGACTAGCGGGACACAATGAGCAGTTCTTC

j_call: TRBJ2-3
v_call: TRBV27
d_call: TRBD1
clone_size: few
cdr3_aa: CASSLIRGPSTDTQYF
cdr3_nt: TGTGCCAGCAGTTTAATCAGGGGGCCTAGCACAGATACGCAGTATTTT

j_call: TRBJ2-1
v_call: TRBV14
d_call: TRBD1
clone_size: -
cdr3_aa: CASSLIPQGAEQFF
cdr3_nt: TGTGCCAGCAGCCTTATCCCCCAGGGGGCGGAGCAGTTCTTC

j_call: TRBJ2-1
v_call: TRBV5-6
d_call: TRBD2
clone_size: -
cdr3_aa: CASSGGGRPYNEQFF
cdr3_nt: TGTGCCAGCAGCGGGGGGGGGAGGCCCTACAATGAGCAGTTCTTC

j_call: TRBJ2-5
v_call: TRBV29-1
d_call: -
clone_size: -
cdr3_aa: CSVEEFGTPWGETQYF
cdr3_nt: TGCAGCGTTGAAGAATTTGGGACACCGTGGGGAGAGACCCAGTACTTC

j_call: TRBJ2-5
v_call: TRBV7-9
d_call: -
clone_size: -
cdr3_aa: CASSLRSPRETQYF
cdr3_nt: TGTGCCAGCAGCTTACGGAGTCCGAGGGAGACCCAGTACTTC

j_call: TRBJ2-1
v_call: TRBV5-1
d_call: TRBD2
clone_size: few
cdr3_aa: CASQSGRAGEDEQFF
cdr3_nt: TGCGCCAGCCAAAGCGGGAGGGCCGGTGAAGATGAGCAGTTCTTC

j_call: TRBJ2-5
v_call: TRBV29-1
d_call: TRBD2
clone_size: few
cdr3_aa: CSVERTSVRETQYF
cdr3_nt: TGCAGCGTTGAGAGGACTAGCGTTCGGGAGACCCAGTACTTC

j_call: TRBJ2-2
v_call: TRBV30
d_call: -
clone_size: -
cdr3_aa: CAWSAMRPYTGELFF
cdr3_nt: TGTGCCTGGAGTGCAATGCGGCCCTACACCGGGGAGCTGTTTTTT

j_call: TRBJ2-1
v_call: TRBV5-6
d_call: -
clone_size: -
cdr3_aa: CASSLGASRYYNEQFF
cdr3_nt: TGTGCCAGCAGCTTGGGAGCGTCTCGGTACTACAATGAGCAGTTCTTC

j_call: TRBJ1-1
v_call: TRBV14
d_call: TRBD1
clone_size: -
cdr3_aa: CASSQDGTGHKAFF
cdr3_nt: TGTGCCAGCAGCCAAGACGGGACAGGGCATAAAGCTTTCTTT

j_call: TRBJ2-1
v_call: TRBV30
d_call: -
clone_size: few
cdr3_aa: CAWRGWENNYNEQFF
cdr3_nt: TGTGCCTGGAGGGGGTGGGAGAATAACTACAATGAGCAGTTCTTC

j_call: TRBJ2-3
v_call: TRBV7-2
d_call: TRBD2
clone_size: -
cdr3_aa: CASSFSGDSTDTQYF
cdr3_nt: TGTGCCAGCAGCTTTAGCGGGGACAGCACAGATACGCAGTATTTT

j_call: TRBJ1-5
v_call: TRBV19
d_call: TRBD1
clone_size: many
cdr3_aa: CATEDRAGQPQHF
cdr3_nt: TGTGCCACGGAGGACAGGGCAGGTCAGCCCCAGCATTTT

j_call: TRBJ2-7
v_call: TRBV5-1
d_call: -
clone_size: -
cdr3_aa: CASSPGLEGTIYEQYF
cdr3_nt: TGCGCCAGCAGCCCCGGACTGGAGGGCACAATCTACGAGCAGTACTTC

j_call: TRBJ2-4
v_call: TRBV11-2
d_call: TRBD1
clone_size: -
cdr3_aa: CASSFQGDIQYF
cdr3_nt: TGTGCCAGCAGCTTCCAGGGGGACATTCAGTACTTC

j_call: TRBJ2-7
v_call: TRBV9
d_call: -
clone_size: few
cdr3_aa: CASSVGEPIWSEQYF
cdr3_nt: TGTGCCAGCAGCGTAGGGGAGCCCATTTGGTCCGAGCAGTACTTC

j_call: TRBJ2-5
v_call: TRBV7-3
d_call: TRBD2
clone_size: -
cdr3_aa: CASALAGVLETQYF
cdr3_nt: TGTGCCAGTGCACTAGCGGGAGTATTAGAGACCCAGTACTTC

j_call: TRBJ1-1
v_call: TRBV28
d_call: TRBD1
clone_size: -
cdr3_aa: CASSSTGGVAEAFF
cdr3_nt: TGTGCCAGCAGTTCCACAGGGGGCGTCGCTGAAGCTTTCTTT

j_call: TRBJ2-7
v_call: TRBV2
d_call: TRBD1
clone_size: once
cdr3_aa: CASSEARTGGPEQYF
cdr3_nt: TGTGCCAGCAGTGAAGCGAGGACAGGGGGCCCCGAGCAGTACTTC

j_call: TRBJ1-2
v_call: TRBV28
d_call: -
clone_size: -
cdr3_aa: CASGGNYGYTF
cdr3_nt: TGTGCCAGCGGGGGGAACTATGGCTACACCTTC

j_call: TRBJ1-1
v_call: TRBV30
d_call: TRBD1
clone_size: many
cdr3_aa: CAWTPDRAAEAFF
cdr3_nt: TGTGCCTGGACCCCGGACAGGGCGGCTGAAGCTTTCTTT

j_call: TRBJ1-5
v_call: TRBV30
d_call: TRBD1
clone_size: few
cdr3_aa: CAWSVRDRGFSNQPQHF
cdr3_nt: TGTGCCTGGAGTGTCCGAGACAGGGGGTTTAGCAATCAGCCCCAGCATTTT

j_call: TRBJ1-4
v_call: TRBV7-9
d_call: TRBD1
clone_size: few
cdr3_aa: CASSPGDRGYEKLFF
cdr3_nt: TGTGCCAGCAGCCCCGGGGACAGGGGTTACGAAAAACTGTTTTTT

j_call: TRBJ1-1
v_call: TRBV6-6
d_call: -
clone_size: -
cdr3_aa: CASSAPQRGTTEAFF
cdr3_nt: TGTGCCAGCAGTGCCCCACAAAGGGGTACGACTGAAGCTTTCTTT

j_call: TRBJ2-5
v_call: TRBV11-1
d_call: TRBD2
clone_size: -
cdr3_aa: CASSLALAGAQETQYF
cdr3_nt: TGTGCCAGCAGCTTAGCGCTAGCGGGTGCCCAAGAGACCCAGTACTTC

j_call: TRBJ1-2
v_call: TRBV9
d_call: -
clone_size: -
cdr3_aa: CASSVGGTLSNYGYTF
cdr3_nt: TGTGCCAGCAGCGTAGGAGGGACACTGTCTAACTATGGCTACACCTTC

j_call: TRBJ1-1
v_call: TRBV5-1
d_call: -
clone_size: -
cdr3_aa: CASSLGGIGGLNTEAFF
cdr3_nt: TGCGCCAGCAGCTTGGGAGGTATTGGCGGCCTGAACACTGAAGCTTTCTTT